This T cell receptor beta chain originates from a study of cytomegalovirus exposure and HLA in healthy donors. As regards this clone: Its target is unknown.

Overall study results and limits: Presence/absence analyses supposed approximately even sequencing depth among donors. The authors confirmed in vitro that three CMV-associated chains were specific for CMV antigens. The study listed some 160 cytomegalovirus-associated TCR beta chains.

The PCR made use of 60 Vbeta and 13 Jbeta primers. Authors' data handling: An analysis performed later counted 81 million or so unique TCR beta chains (around 11 million of them shared). Clones were read by immunoSEQ multiplex PCR, and TCRdb kept only the in-frame ones, dropping some. The V and J calls and clone size are taken from that table; D and trimming were inferred from the DNA. The sample has over 200,000 clones, 75% to 90% seen once. The CDR3 length is 16 residues. Germline V CDR1 and CDR2: SGHTA, FQGNSA. The V and J ends lost 4 bases and 0 bases respectively, with 16 bases between them. Material: PBMCs. The sequence was collected from a woman aged 18-29 years in good health and CMV-seronegative. The chain recombines TRBV7-2 with TRBJ2-7, with D perhaps matching TRBD1 (5 bases). The CDR3 DNA reads as TGTGCCAGCAGCTACTCTCGGACACAGAGCTCCTACGAGCAGTACTTC. Amino acid sequence: CASSYSRTQSSYEQYF.